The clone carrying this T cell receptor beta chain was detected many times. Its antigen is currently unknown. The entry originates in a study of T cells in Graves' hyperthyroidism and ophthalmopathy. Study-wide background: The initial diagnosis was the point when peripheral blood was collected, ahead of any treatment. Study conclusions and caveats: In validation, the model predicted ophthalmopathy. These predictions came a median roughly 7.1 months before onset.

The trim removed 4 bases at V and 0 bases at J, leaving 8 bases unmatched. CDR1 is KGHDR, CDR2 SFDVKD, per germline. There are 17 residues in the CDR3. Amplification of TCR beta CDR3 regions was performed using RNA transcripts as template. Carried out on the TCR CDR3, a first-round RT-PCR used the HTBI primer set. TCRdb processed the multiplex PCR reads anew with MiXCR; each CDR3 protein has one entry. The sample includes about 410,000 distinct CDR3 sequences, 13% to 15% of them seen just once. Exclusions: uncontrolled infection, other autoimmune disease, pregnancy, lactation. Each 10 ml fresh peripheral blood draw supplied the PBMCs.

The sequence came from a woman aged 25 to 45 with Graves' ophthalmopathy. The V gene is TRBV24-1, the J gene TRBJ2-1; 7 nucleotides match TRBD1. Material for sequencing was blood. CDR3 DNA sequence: TGTGCCACCAGTGAGACTGGGACAGAAAGCTCCTACAATGAGCAGTTCTTC. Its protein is CATSETGTESSYNEQFF.